These 17 T cell receptor beta chains originate from one sample sequenced in a study of T cells after yellow fever vaccination. TCRdb called the 5' RACE reads again in MiXCR, with one record for every CDR3 protein. In the table there are some 500,000 distinct CDR3 sequences, approximately 15% of which are singletons. The sample was PBMCs, taken on the day of the yellow fever booster vaccination. The receptors stem from a man under 40 who received the YFV17D yellow fever vaccine.

This clonotype was seen more than once but under ten times. The rearrangement links TRBV7-8 to TRBJ2-7; the match to TRBD1 covers 7 bases. The length of the CDR3 is 14 residues. Trimming cost V 1 base and J 5 bases; bases outside gene matches: 5. The V gene's germline CDR1 is SGHVS and CDR2 FQNEAQ. CDR3 residues: CASSLVTGIHEQYF. The DNA for the CDR3 is TGTGCCAGCAGCTTAGTGACAGGGATACACGAGCAGTACTTC.

The chain recombines TRBV6-1 with TRBJ2-2; D is tentatively TRBD1 or TRBD2 (6 bases each). The CDR3 runs 19 residues. V was trimmed by 7 bases and J by 5 bases, leaving 29 bases between them. The germline gives CDR1 MNHNS, CDR2 SASEGT. CDR3 loop: CASNHGGLLQGRGTGELFF. In nucleotides, the CDR3 is TGTGCCAGCAACCACGGGGGCTTACTTCAGGGGCGAGGGACCGGGGAGCTGTTTTTT.

V usage is TRBV20-1 and J usage is TRBJ2-2; D is possibly TRBD1 or TRBD2 (5 bases each). The V end was cut by 6 bases, the J end by 9 bases, with 14 bases between. From germline, CDR1 is DFQATT and CDR2 SNEGSKA (reference sequence). The CDR3 sequence is 12 residues long. For the CDR3, the DNA is TGCAGTGCCCCAAGGGGACCACGGGAGCTGTTTTTT. This translates into CSAPRGPRELFF.

V and J are TRBV7-6 and TRBJ2-1; D assignment may be TRBD1 or TRBD2 (6 bases each). The CDR3 is made up of 17 amino acids. Germline assignment: CDR1 SGHVS and CDR2 FNYEAQ. The germline V and J ends were trimmed by 2 bases and 0 bases, with 14 bases remaining between them. Written as DNA, the CDR3 is TGTGCCAGCAGCTTACCCCAAAAGGGGGGCTCCTACAATGAGCAGTTCTTC. Protein sequence: CASSLPQKGGSYNEQFF. Combining the CDR3 with reference TRBV7-6 and TRBJ2-1 gives the whole variable domain GAGVSQSPRYKVTKRGQDVALRCDPISGHVSLYWYRQALGQGPEFLTYFNYEAQQDKSGLPNDRFSAERPEGSISTLTIQRTEQRDSAMYRCASSLPQKGGSYNEQFFGPGTRLTVL.

This chain links TRBV4-3 with TRBJ2-4; unclear D gene. The CDR3 has 15 residues. Germline V gene sequence: CDR1 LGHNA, CDR2 YSLEER. V lost 0 bases and J lost 5, with 11 bases in between. CDR3 region: CASSQEGSLQNIQYF. The CDR3 nucleotides read TGCGCCAGCAGCCAAGAGGGCAGTCTACAAAACATTCAGTACTTC.

The J gene is TRBJ2-1, the V gene TRBV6-1; D may be TRBD1 or TRBD2 (5 bases each). V shed 6 bases and J shed 0 bases, with 21 bases lying between them. Germline-derived CDR1 and CDR2 are MNHNS and SASEGT. The CDR3 spans 18 residues. The CDR3 sequence is CASSPAGTHLSSYNEQFF. The DNA of the CDR3 is TGTGCCAGCAGCCCGGCCGGGACGCACCTAAGCTCCTACAATGAGCAGTTCTTC.

In this sample, this clonotype turned up a few times. The chain uses TRBV5-5 and TRBJ1-5, with 7 bases aligning to TRBD1. Trimming took 3 bases from V and 5 from J; bases not matched to a gene: 5. The CDR3 covers 14 residues. Per the germline V gene, CDR1 is SGHKS and CDR2 is YYEKEE (reference sequence). CDR3 nucleotide sequence: TGTGCCAGCAGCTCTCAGGGGGACTATCAGCCCCAGCATTTT. The encoded protein is CASSSQGDYQPQHF.

The chain joins TRBV6-2 or TRBV6-3 to TRBJ2-1, with 9 bases identical to TRBD2. The germline gives CDR1 MNHEY, CDR2 SVGEGT. The length of the CDR3 is 14 residues. V trimming: 7 bases; J trimming: 8 bases; junction bases outside the gene matches: 9. CDR3 protein: CASIDPGLAYEQFF. DNA of the CDR3: TGTGCCAGCATCGATCCGGGACTAGCATATGAGCAGTTCTTC.

This clonotype appeared many times. The J gene is TRBJ2-1, the V gene TRBV6-5; the D gene is possibly TRBD2 (6 bases). V was cut by 0 bases and J by 4 bases, with 10 bases left in between. CDR3 length: 15 residues. Germline V gene lookup returns CDR1 MNHEY and CDR2 SVGAGI. Here the CDR3 DNA reads TGTGCCAGCAGTTACTCGTCGGGAGAGTACAATGAGCAGTTCTTC. Its protein is CASSYSSGEYNEQFF.

The chain uses TRBV7-2 and TRBJ2-1; a possible D gene is TRBD2 (5 bases). Germline values: CDR1 SGHTA, CDR2 FQGNSA. The CDR3 is made up of 14 amino acids. Trimming pared 3 bases from V and 6 bases from J, leaving 12 bases between. The CDR3 is CASSLGAWGNEQFF. The CDR3 coding sequence is TGTGCCAGCAGCTTGGGAGCCTGGGGCAATGAGCAGTTCTTC.

This clonotype has a handful of counts. J is TRBJ2-1 and V is TRBV3-1; possibly TRBD2 for D (5 bases). V dropped 4 bases and J dropped 7 bases, with 17 bases sitting between them. CDR1 and CDR2 (germline): LGHDT, YNNKEL (reference sequence). The CDR3 length is 15 residues. CDR3 loop: CASSLRGTLGNEQFF. The CDR3, as DNA: TGTGCCAGCAGCCTCCGGGGTACCCTAGGAAATGAGCAGTTCTTC.

This clonotype was detected ten times or more. The rearrangement joins TRBV12-3 or TRBV12-4 to TRBJ2-3, with D uncertain. The V end lost 3 bases, the J end lost 9 bases, and 13 bases lay between the germline ends. The length of the CDR3 is 13 residues. The CDR3 reads CASSLSDRPTQYF. In DNA form, the CDR3 reads TGTGCCAGCAGTTTGTCGGACCGACCAACGCAGTATTTT.

The sample holds a few counts of this clonotype. The genes are TRBV5-1 and TRBJ2-5, with D unresolved. This CDR3 spans 13 amino acids. V was shortened by 4 bases and J by 3 bases, with 10 bases between the two germline ends. Looked up from germline, CDR1 is SGHRS and CDR2 is YFSETQ. The CDR3 spells CASSEDPEETQYF. Written as DNA, the CDR3 is TGCGCCAGCAGCGAAGACCCAGAAGAGACCCAGTACTTC.

This chain links TRBV7-2 with TRBJ2-1; D is unresolved. CDR3 length: 14 residues. Germline assignment: CDR1 SGHTA and CDR2 FQGNSA. Deletions cut 1 base from V and 0 bases from J, with 4 bases between. The CDR3 loop is CASSLEFSYNEQFF. The DNA of the CDR3 is TGTGCCAGCAGCTTAGAGTTCTCCTACAATGAGCAGTTCTTC.

This clonotype showed up just a few times. A read error may account for a junction end that differs from germline. CDR3 protein: CATSEAGYGQYF. The CDR3 nucleotides read TGTGCCACCAGTGAAGCAGGGTACGGGCAGTACTTC. The chain recombines TRBV24-1 with TRBJ2-7, with D possibly matching TRBD1 (5 bases). The V gene's germline CDR1 is KGHDR and CDR2 SFDVKD. The CDR3 totals 12 residues.

The gene calls are TRBV5-1 and TRBJ2-1; 10 nucleotides align to TRBD2. V shed 6 bases and J 12 bases; nucleotides not matched to a gene: 30. The CDR3 loop spans 20 amino acids. Germline V gives CDR1 SGHRS, CDR2 YFSETQ. CDR3 sequence reads: CASTTAKGTSESPPGLGQFF. The CDR3 coding sequence is TGCGCCAGCACGACCGCAAAGGGGACTAGCGAATCACCCCCTGGATTGGGGCAGTTCTTC.

V and J are TRBV18 and TRBJ1-2, with 8 bases fitting TRBD1. V shed 3 bases and J 4 bases; nucleotides not matched to a gene: 4. Germline V gives CDR1 KGHSH, CDR2 LQKENI. The CDR3 runs 14 residues. The CDR3 nucleotides are TGTGCCAGCTCACCGGGACAGGAGGTCTATGGCTACACCTTC. Protein sequence: CASSPGQEVYGYTF.